This T cell receptor (beta chain) appears in the sequencing data of a study of early T cells in non-severe SARS-CoV-2 infection. In the library, individual cDNA molecules carried attached unique molecular identifiers. TCRdb independently ran MiXCR on the 5' RACE reads; one entry per CDR3 protein. The sample holds 50,000 to 55,000 distinct CDR3 sequences; about a tenth are singletons and the top ten take under 15%. The CDR3 is 13 residues long. In germline, CDR1 is SGHVS, CDR2 FQNEAQ. Trimming took off 3 bases at V and 7 bases at J, with 9 bases between the two ends. Material for sequencing was whole blood. The clonotype was recovered from an adult who was a healthcare worker with PCR-confirmed SARS-CoV-2 infection or an uninfected control (not recorded which). This sequence joins TRBV7-8 and TRBJ2-2; D possibly corresponds to TRBD1 (6 bases). CDR3 sequence: CASSFRGSGELFF. CDR3 coding DNA: TGTGCCAGCAGCTTCAGGGGTAGCGGGGAGCTGTTTTTT.